One and the same sample provided the 24 T cell receptor beta chains below, sequenced in a study of T cells expressing NK-cell markers. TCRdb reprocessed the 5' RACE reads; each CDR3 protein has one entry and no DNA is given. In total, the table holds about 380,000 distinct CDR3 sequences. Source material: blood T cells: a sorted CD56 or NKG2C T cell subset, CD4+ or CD8+ T cells, or bulk PBMC T cells (not recorded which). The receptors here all came from a man aged 18 to 69 in good health.

This chain joins TRBV27 and TRBJ2-6; TCRdb calls TRBD1, which cannot be checked without DNA. CDR3 length equals 21 residues. CDR1 is MNHEY, CDR2 SMNVEV, per germline (reference sequence). The CDR3 sequence is CASSLYYLARGSLSGANVLTF. The full variable domain, its missing parts supplied by reference TRBV27 and TRBJ2-6, is EAQVTQNPRYLITVTGKKLTVTCSQNMNHEYMSWYRQDPGLGLRQIYYSMNVEVTDKGDVPEGYKVSRKEKRNFPLILESPSPNQTSLYFCASSLYYLARGSLSGANVLTFGAGSRLTVL.

The rearrangement uses TRBV7-8 and TRBJ2-7; TCRdb returns TRBD1, unconfirmable since there is no DNA. The CDR3 is 15 amino acids. CDR1 is SGHVS and CDR2 is FQNEAQ in the germline V gene. This CDR3 is CASSLAGQGGYEQYF.

V is TRBV5-1 and J is TRBJ2-7. Germline lookup yields CDR1 SGHRS and CDR2 YFSETQ. The CDR3 is made up of 13 amino acids. Here the CDR3 reads CASSLANGYEQYF.

The CDR3 sequence: CASQPQGTGANVLTF. The rearrangement links TRBV6-1 to TRBJ2-6; without DNA, the TCRdb call of TRBD1 cannot be checked. Looked up from germline, CDR1 is MNHNS and CDR2 is SASEGT. The CDR3 spans 15 residues.

Here the CDR3 reads CASSQGNTYEQYF. The rearrangement joins TRBV3-1 to TRBJ2-7. The CDR3 loop spans 13 amino acids. The germline gives CDR1 LGHDT, CDR2 YNNKEL (reference sequence).

J is TRBJ1-2 and V is TRBV20-1; no DNA is available, so the TRBD1 call from TCRdb remains unchecked. The CDR3 totals 15 residues. CDR1 and CDR2 from the germline V gene are DFQATT and SNEGSKA (reference sequence). CDR3 in amino acids: CSAPVGQLLDYGYTF.

The V and J genes are TRBV9 and TRBJ1-6. Germline values: CDR1 SGDLS, CDR2 YYNGEE. CDR3 size: 14 residues. The CDR3 loop is CASSVDGNNSPLHF.

V and J are TRBV6-5 and TRBJ1-2; there is no DNA to check the TCRdb D call of TRBD1. The CDR3 covers 16 residues. Germline CDR1 and CDR2: MNHEY and SVGAGI. The CDR3 region is CASTRNRQGTNYGYTF.

The rearrangement links TRBV11-2 to TRBJ2-3; TCRdb calls TRBD2, which cannot be checked without DNA. The CDR3 covers 15 residues. Germline assignment: CDR1 SGHAT and CDR2 FQNNGV. CDR3 sequence: CASSPLAVNTDTQYF.

The chain joins TRBV15 to TRBJ1-5; the TCRdb D gene call, TRBD1, has no DNA to confirm it. This CDR3 has 16 amino acids. The germline V gene encodes CDR1 LNHNV and CDR2 YYDKDF (reference sequence). CDR3 residues: CATSRVLGGGNQPQHF. Full variable domain (outside the CDR3, taken from reference TRBV15 and TRBJ1-5): DAMVIQNPRYQVTQFGKPVTLSCSQTLNHNVMYWYQQKSSQAPKLLFHYYDKDFNNEADTPDNFQSRRPNTSFCFLDIRSPGLGDTAMYLCATSRVLGGGNQPQHFGDGTRLSIL.

The rearrangement links TRBV4-2 to TRBJ2-6. The CDR3 loop spans 15 amino acids. Germline values: CDR1 LGHNA, CDR2 YNFKEQ. CDR3 protein: CASSSVRSGANVLTF.

V and J are TRBV27 and TRBJ2-1; TCRdb returns TRBD2, unconfirmable since there is no DNA. Looked up from germline, CDR1 is MNHEY and CDR2 is SMNVEV (reference sequence). The CDR3 runs to 15 residues. The CDR3 reads CASRRAGVPYNEQFF.

The rearrangement links TRBV12-3 or TRBV12-4 to TRBJ1-6; TCRdb returns TRBD1, unconfirmable since there is no DNA. This CDR3 region has 13 residues. The CDR3 loop is CASRDSPNSPLHF.

This chain uses TRBV6-1 with TRBJ1-5; without DNA, the TCRdb call of TRBD1 cannot be checked. The CDR3 contains 14 residues. The germline V gene encodes CDR1 MNHNS and CDR2 SASEGT. The CDR3 loop is CASGLGMLNQPQHF.

This chain links TRBV14 with TRBJ2-2; TCRdb indicates TRBD1, and absent DNA this call remains unverified. The V gene's germline CDR1 is SGHDN and CDR2 FVKESK. CDR3 length equals 18 residues. The CDR3: CASSQEEEDEQGHGELFF.

The chain combines TRBV20-1 with TRBJ2-7. The CDR3 is 14 residues long. Looked up from germline, CDR1 is DFQATT and CDR2 is SNEGSKA (reference sequence). CDR3 amino acids: CSARDRLASYEQYF.

This chain joins TRBV11-2 and TRBJ1-2; TCRdb names TRBD1, which stays unverified in the absence of DNA. The CDR3 extends over 18 amino acids. Germline assignment: CDR1 SGHAT and CDR2 FQNNGV. CDR3 in amino acids: CASSLHGQGLSANYGYTF.

The chain links TRBV6-1 to TRBJ2-3; TCRdb names TRBD2, which stays unverified in the absence of DNA. Per germline, CDR1 MNHNS and CDR2 SASEGT. The CDR3 totals 15 residues. The CDR3: CASSGSRGGFNTQYF.

The chain links TRBV14 to TRBJ1-3; the D gene TCRdb calls, TRBD1, cannot be checked with no DNA. The germline gives CDR1 SGHDN, CDR2 FVKESK. This CDR3 contains 12 residues. The CDR3 sequence: CASSQEDITIYF. The full variable domain, its missing parts supplied by reference TRBV14 and TRBJ1-3, is EAGVTQFPSHSVIEKGQTVTLRCDPISGHDNLYWYRRVMGKEIKFLLHFVKESKQDESGMPNNRFLAERTGGTYSTLKVQPAELEDSGVYFCASSQEDITIYFGEGSWLTVV.

This chain joins TRBV28 and TRBJ2-1. Germline assignment: CDR1 MDHEN and CDR2 SYDVKM. The CDR3 loop spans 15 amino acids. CDR3 sequence reads: CASRIRTDPYNEQFF. Full variable domain (remainder filled in from reference TRBV28 and TRBJ2-1): DVKVTQSSRYLVKRTGEKVFLECVQDMDHENMFWYRQDPGLGLRLIYFSYDVKMKEKGDIPEGYSVSREKKERFSLILESASTNQTSMYLCASRIRTDPYNEQFFGPGTRLTVL.

This chain links TRBV28 with TRBJ2-7. The CDR3 runs 13 residues. In germline, CDR1 is MDHEN, CDR2 SYDVKM. The CDR3 here is CASRLNMGYEQYF.

V and J are TRBV10-2 and TRBJ2-5; TCRdb calls TRBD2, which cannot be checked without DNA. CDR1 is WSHSY, CDR2 SAAADI, per germline. The CDR3 length is 15 residues. The CDR3 loop is CASSAVAGALGTQYF.

The J gene is TRBJ2-7, the V gene TRBV2. Germline V gene sequence: CDR1 SNHLY, CDR2 FYNNEI. This CDR3 contains 15 residues. The CDR3 protein is CASSEKVLSSYEQYF.

The chain joins TRBV7-2 to TRBJ1-2. The CDR3 is made up of 13 amino acids. Germline loops: CDR1 SGHTA, CDR2 FQGNSA. This CDR3 is CANIITPNYGYTF.